One TCR beta chain is described in this entry. Its antigen is not identified. This record belongs to a study of T cells in Graves' hyperthyroidism and ophthalmopathy. Findings and caveats of the study: Most clonotypes that expanded in the thyroid above 0.001 also showed up in blood.

Using RNA transcripts as the source, TCR beta CDR3 regions were amplified. The TCR CDR3 was amplified in a first-round RT-PCR using the HTBI primer set. TCRdb reprocessed the multiplex PCR reads with MiXCR, giving one entry per CDR3 protein. The sample contains 500,000 or so distinct CDR3 sequences, approximately 17% of which appear only once. This clonotype originated in a woman under 30 with Graves' ophthalmopathy. Sequencing used blood.

In DNA form, the CDR3 reads TGTGCCATCGGACAGGGGGCGACCAATCAGCCCCAGCATTTT. Its protein is CAIGQGATNQPQHF. The gene calls are TRBV2 and TRBJ1-5, with 11 bases fitting TRBD1. This CDR3 is 14 amino acids long. Trimming removed 10 bases from V and 3 bases from J; junction bases left unmatched: 5. Per the germline V gene, CDR1 is SNHLY and CDR2 is FYNNEI.